One sample yielded the 29 T cell receptor beta chains listed below, sequenced in a study of low-dose radiotherapy and immunotherapy resistance in tumors. Time point reported: before trial treatment. TCR amplification involved about 20 PCR cycles with a constant-region primer and V-primer adapter. TCRdb used MiXCR to reprocess the reads, holding one entry per CDR3 protein. The sample lists tens of thousands of distinct CDR3 sequences; about an eighth were seen once. The sequences come from PBMCs, collected before treatment. The receptors were sampled from a female donor with ovarian cancer.

This clonotype was found many times. The J gene is TRBJ2-4, the V gene TRBV19; D not certain. Germline lookup yields CDR1 LNHDA and CDR2 SQIVND (reference sequence). The CDR3 sequence is 16 residues long. V was clipped by 3 bases and J by 0 bases, with 12 bases between them. The CDR3 here is CASSISGVLAKNIQYF. The CDR3 DNA sequence: TGTGCCAGTAGTATCAGTGGGGTCCTAGCCAAAAACATTCAGTACTTC.

This clonotype was seen ten or more times. The V and J genes are TRBV5-1 and TRBJ2-1; 8 positions match TRBD1. The CDR3 is 16 amino acids. After removal of 3 bases from V and 4 bases from J, the junction contained 9 bases not matched to a gene. Per the germline V gene, CDR1 is SGHRS and CDR2 is YFSETQ. In DNA, the CDR3 is TGCGCCAGCAGCTCCTTAGGACAGGGAGCATACAATGAGCAGTTCTTC. Its translation: CASSSLGQGAYNEQFF.

This clonotype was counted ten times or more. V is TRBV7-2 and J is TRBJ2-5, with unresolved D. This CDR3 is built from 13 residues. Trimming stripped 1 base from V and 5 bases from J, with 8 bases between. Germline V gene sequence: CDR1 SGHTA, CDR2 FQGNSA. The CDR3 reads CASSLGSAETQYF. DNA of the CDR3: TGTGCCAGCAGCTTAGGGTCAGCGGAGACCCAGTACTTC.

This clonotype occurred many times. The CDR3 loop reads CSDGQGTDTQYF. In nucleotides, the CDR3 is TGCAGCGACGGACAGGGCACAGATACGCAGTATTTT. The J gene is TRBJ2-3, the V gene TRBV29-1; 7 bases align to TRBD1. Germline loops: CDR1 SQVTM, CDR2 ANQGSEA. Losses at the gene ends were 7 bases for V and 1 base for J; bases not matched to a gene: 2. There are 12 residues in the CDR3.

The chain links TRBV11-2 to TRBJ2-1; 11 nucleotides match TRBD2. This CDR3 is built from 16 residues. Per germline, CDR1 SGHAT and CDR2 FQNNGV. The J segment lost 0 bases and the V segment lost 4 bases, leaving 2 bases of the junction unmatched. The CDR3 DNA sequence: TGTGCCAGCAGCTCTACTAGCGGGAGCTCCTACAATGAGCAGTTCTTC. This translates into CASSSTSGSSYNEQFF.

The chain links TRBV9 to TRBJ1-2, with 8 bases identical to TRBD1. Germline V gene data show CDR1 as SGDLS and CDR2 as YYNGEE. This CDR3 is built from 15 residues. V shed 3 bases and J 0 bases; nucleotides not matched to a gene: 4. The chain's CDR3 is CASSDRGVSNYGYTF. The CDR3 region has the DNA TGTGCCAGCAGCGACAGGGGGGTCTCTAACTATGGCTACACCTTC.

This clonotype was counted a few times. V and J are TRBV2 and TRBJ2-1; D is unclear. V gave up 7 bases and J gave up 0 bases, with 13 bases separating them. Germline CDR1 reads SNHLY; CDR2 reads FYNNEI. This CDR3 has 15 residues. The CDR3 coding sequence is TGTGCCAGCACCGGAGCGAGGAACTCCTACAATGAGCAGTTCTTC. It translates to CASTGARNSYNEQFF.

About this clonotype itself: A far larger clone lies a single base away; this is likely a read error. The chain is built from TRBV4-2 and TRBJ2-7; D may match TRBD1 or TRBD2 (6 bases each). There are 15 residues in the CDR3. Per the germline V gene, CDR1 is LGHNA and CDR2 is YNFKEQ. Between the trimmed V and J ends, which lost 0 bases and 7 bases, there was a span of 16 bases. The CDR3 DNA reads TGTGCCAGCAGCCAAGATTGGGGGGCCTACAATGAGCAGTACTTC. Amino acid sequence: CASSQDWGAYNEQYF.

There are many counts of this clonotype. This chain joins TRBV12-3 or TRBV12-4 and TRBJ1-4; D unclear. Trimming stripped 6 bases from V and 7 bases from J, with 9 bases between. The CDR3 has 12 amino acids. The CDR3 sequence: CASRTRSEKLFF. In DNA form, the CDR3 reads TGTGCCAGCAGAACGCGGAGTGAAAAACTGTTTTTT.

This clonotype was observed many times. The chain joins TRBV30 to TRBJ2-7, with 7 bases matching TRBD2. Per the germline V gene, CDR1 is GTSNPN and CDR2 is SVGIG (reference sequence). The CDR3 totals 13 residues. The V and J ends lost 2 bases and 7 bases, in that order; junction bases with no gene match: 8. CDR3 sequence reads: CAWSLSGGIEQYF. CDR3 DNA sequence: TGTGCCTGGAGTTTATCCGGGGGGATTGAGCAGTACTTC.

This clonotype was detected ten times or more. This rearrangement joins TRBV5-1 to TRBJ2-2; D is uncertain. The CDR3 sequence is 15 residues long. The V and J ends lost 3 bases and 4 bases respectively, with 13 bases between them. Per germline, CDR1 SGHRS and CDR2 YFSETQ. This CDR3 reads CASSSLTAVTGELFF. The CDR3 DNA sequence: TGCGCCAGCAGCTCTTTAACTGCGGTCACCGGGGAGCTGTTTTTT.

This clonotype was recorded many times. The CDR3 coding sequence is TGCAGCGTTGAACGGGGGCCCGAGACCCAGTACTTC. It yields the protein CSVERGPETQYF. The V call is TRBV29-1, the J call TRBJ2-5, with D perhaps matching TRBD1 or TRBD2 (6 bases each). Germline-derived CDR1 and CDR2 are SQVTM and ANQGSEA. The CDR3 totals 12 residues. V was clipped by 2 bases and J by 5 bases, with 9 bases between them.

This clonotype was seen at least ten times. CDR3 nucleotide sequence: TGCAGCGTTGAAGATGGGTTCGACAGGGAAGCCCAGCATTTT. Its translation is CSVEDGFDREAQHF. The chain is built from TRBV29-1 and TRBJ1-5; 7 bases agree with TRBD1. The J segment lost 11 bases and the V segment lost 0 bases, leaving 10 bases of the junction unmatched. The germline V gene encodes CDR1 SQVTM and CDR2 ANQGSEA. This CDR3 comprises 14 residues.

This clonotype was seen at least ten times. The V and J genes are TRBV19 and TRBJ2-1; a weak D match, TRBD1 (6 bases). Germline assignment: CDR1 LNHDA and CDR2 SQIVND (reference sequence). Trimming shortened V by 4 bases and J by 4 bases, and 14 bases separated the two germline ends. This CDR3 has 15 amino acids. The CDR3 DNA sequence: TGTGCCAGTAGTACGAGGGGGTGGGGGTACAATGAGCAGTTCTTC. Protein product: CASSTRGWGYNEQFF.

This clonotype was recorded many times. The chain joins TRBV7-6 to TRBJ2-1; 7 bases match TRBD2. J lost 4 bases, V lost 9 bases, and 3 bases had no gene match. In germline, CDR1 is SGHVS, CDR2 FNYEAQ. The CDR3 covers 12 residues. Here the CDR3 DNA reads TGTGCCAGTCGCGGGGGTTACAATGAGCAGTTCTTC. Its protein product is CASRGGYNEQFF.

This clonotype occurred many times. The chain has TRBV7-8 and TRBJ2-7; 14 bases fit TRBD2. Trimming took 5 bases from V and 3 from J; bases not matched to a gene: 9. CDR3 size: 17 residues. Germline CDR1 is SGHVS and CDR2 is FQNEAQ. Written as DNA, the CDR3 is TGTGCCAGCAGCCTCGGGACTAGCGGGAGCCTTTTCTACGAGCAGTACTTC. This translates into CASSLGTSGSLFYEQYF.

This clonotype was observed many times. V is TRBV5-1 and J is TRBJ2-2, with 10 nucleotides matching TRBD2. CDR3 length: 16 amino acids. Germline CDR1 reads SGHRS; CDR2 reads YFSETQ. With 0 bases clipped from V and 4 bases from J, the junction kept 3 bases outside the gene matches. CDR3 loop: CASSLEAGGTTGELFF. Written as DNA, the CDR3 is TGCGCCAGCAGCTTGGAAGCGGGGGGGACCACCGGGGAGCTGTTTTTT.

This clonotype was detected once. The rearrangement uses TRBV27 and TRBJ2-7, with D possibly matching TRBD2 (5 bases). Trimming took 7 bases from V and 4 from J, leaving 14 bases between them. CDR1 and CDR2 (germline): MNHEY, SMNVEV (reference sequence). The CDR3 is 13 amino acids. The CDR3 DNA follows: TGTGCCAGCACTAAACTAGGCCGGTACGAGCAGTACTTC. This translates into CASTKLGRYEQYF.

This clonotype has ten or more counts. The CDR3 DNA follows: TGTGCCAGCAGCGTGGGCCCGGGTCTCACCTACGAGCAGTACTTC. Its protein product is CASSVGPGLTYEQYF. This chain links TRBV9 with TRBJ2-7; no clear D gene. The CDR3 is 15 amino acids. Between the trimmed V and J ends, which lost 2 bases and 2 bases, there was a span of 14 bases. CDR1 is SGDLS, CDR2 YYNGEE, per germline. The complete variable domain, with remaining parts taken from reference TRBV9 and TRBJ2-7, reads DSGVTQTPKHLITATGQRVTLRCSPRSGDLSVYWYQQSLDQGLQFLIQYYNGEERAKGNILERFSAQQFPDLHSELNLSSLELGDSALYFCASSVGPGLTYEQYFGPGTRLTVT.

This clonotype has a count of ten or more. The CDR3 region has the DNA TGTGCCAGCAGTTACTGGGGACAGGGGGCTCGTGGCACTGAAGCTTTCTTT. This translates into CASSYWGQGARGTEAFF. V is TRBV6-5 and J is TRBJ1-1; 12 bases match TRBD1. J lost 4 bases, V lost 1 base, and 7 bases had no gene match. The CDR3 is 17 amino acids. Per germline, CDR1 MNHEY and CDR2 SVGAGI.

In its sample, this clonotype was seen many times. The rearrangement links TRBV28 to TRBJ1-1; 7 positions agree with TRBD1. V trimming: 5 bases; J trimming: 6 bases; junction bases outside the gene matches: 12. This CDR3 comprises 15 residues. Germline CDR1 MDHEN, CDR2 SYDVKM. The CDR3 sequence: CASSRTLIGTAEAFF. CDR3 nucleotides: TGTGCCAGCAGTCGCACTCTAATTGGGACAGCTGAAGCTTTCTTT.

This clonotype was detected many times. This rearrangement joins TRBV19 to TRBJ1-2; tentatively, D is TRBD1 (5 bases). The CDR3 is 15 amino acids. Germline V gene lookup returns CDR1 LNHDA and CDR2 SQIVND (reference sequence). Trimming shortened V by 0 bases and J by 4 bases, and 12 bases separated the two germline ends. The DNA of the CDR3 is TGTGCCAGTAGTATAGATCCGGGACCGAGCTATGGCTACACCTTC. This encodes CASSIDPGPSYGYTF.

This clonotype was recorded many times. The chain is built from TRBV20-1 and TRBJ2-2; 9 bases map to TRBD2. Germline V gene lookup returns CDR1 DFQATT and CDR2 SNEGSKA (reference sequence). There are 15 residues in the CDR3. The V gene end was trimmed by 5 bases and the J gene end by 5 bases; junction bases not matched to a gene: 9. For the CDR3, the DNA is TGCAGTGCTTTTAGCGGGAGTGGGAGAACCGGGGAGCTGTTTTTT. Residues: CSAFSGSGRTGELFF.

The table lists this clonotype with a few counts. The V call is TRBV18, the J call TRBJ1-1, with D possibly matching TRBD1 (5 bases). V gave up 4 bases and J gave up 1 base, with 13 bases separating them. CDR1 and CDR2 from the germline V gene are KGHSH and LQKENI. The CDR3 has 15 amino acids. The CDR3 coding sequence is TGTGCCAGCTCACTCGGGGCCGGGTCGAACACTGAAGCTTTCTTT. This codes for CASSLGAGSNTEAFF.

This clonotype was seen at least ten times. J is TRBJ2-1 and V is TRBV5-1; D not certain. Germline V CDR1 and CDR2: SGHRS, YFSETQ. This CDR3 contains 15 residues. Trimming removed 4 bases from V and 0 bases from J, with 11 bases in between. CDR3 in amino acids: CASSRADSSYNEQFF. CDR3 DNA: TGCGCCAGCAGCCGAGCTGATAGCTCCTACAATGAGCAGTTCTTC.

This clonotype was recorded many times. This chain links TRBV20-1 with TRBJ1-1; D may be TRBD1 (5 bases). V dropped 5 bases and J dropped 6 bases, with 13 bases sitting between them. The CDR3 has 12 amino acids. Germline CDR1 is DFQATT and CDR2 is SNEGSKA (reference sequence). The DNA of the CDR3 is TGCAGTGCTCGCGTGTGGGGGGCTGAAGCTTTCTTT. Translation: CSARVWGAEAFF.

This clonotype was seen ten or more times. The chain links TRBV28 to TRBJ2-3; D is ambiguous. The V end was cut by 6 bases, the J end by 0 bases, with 13 bases between. In germline, CDR1 is MDHEN, CDR2 SYDVKM. This CDR3 spans 15 amino acids. As DNA, the CDR3 is TGTGCCAGCAGATCACAATATTCTAGCACAGATACGCAGTATTTT. It translates to CASRSQYSSTDTQYF.

This clonotype was picked up many times. The rearrangement joins TRBV11-2 to TRBJ2-5; D remains unclear. V was cut by 4 bases and J by 5 bases, with 5 bases left in between. Germline-derived CDR1 and CDR2 are SGHAT and FQNNGV. The CDR3 spans 11 residues. CDR3 loop: CASSSGETQYF. The CDR3 DNA reads TGTGCCAGCAGCTCCGGCGAGACCCAGTACTTC.

On this clonotype: A far larger clone is only one base removed, so a read error is likely. The rearrangement uses TRBV24-1 and TRBJ2-5, with D hard to call. This CDR3 spans 12 amino acids. Germline loops: CDR1 KGHDR, CDR2 SFDVKD. The CDR3 sequence is CATRDSYNEQYF. The DNA of the CDR3 is TGTGCCACCAGGGATTCCTACAATGAGCAGTACTTC.